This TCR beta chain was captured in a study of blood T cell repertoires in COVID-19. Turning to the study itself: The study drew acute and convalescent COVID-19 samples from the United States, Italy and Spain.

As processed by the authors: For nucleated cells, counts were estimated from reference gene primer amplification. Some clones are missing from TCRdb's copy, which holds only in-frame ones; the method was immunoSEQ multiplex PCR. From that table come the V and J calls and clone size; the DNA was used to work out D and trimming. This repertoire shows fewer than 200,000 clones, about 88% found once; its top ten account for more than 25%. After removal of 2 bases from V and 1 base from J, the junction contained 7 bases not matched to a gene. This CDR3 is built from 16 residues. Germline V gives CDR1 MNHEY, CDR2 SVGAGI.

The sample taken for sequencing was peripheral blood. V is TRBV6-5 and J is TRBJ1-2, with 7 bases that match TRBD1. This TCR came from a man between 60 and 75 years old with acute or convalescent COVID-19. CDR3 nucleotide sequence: TGTGCCAGCAGTTACAGACAGGGCCTCGTTAACTATGGCTACACCTTC. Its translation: CASSYRQGLVNYGYTF.